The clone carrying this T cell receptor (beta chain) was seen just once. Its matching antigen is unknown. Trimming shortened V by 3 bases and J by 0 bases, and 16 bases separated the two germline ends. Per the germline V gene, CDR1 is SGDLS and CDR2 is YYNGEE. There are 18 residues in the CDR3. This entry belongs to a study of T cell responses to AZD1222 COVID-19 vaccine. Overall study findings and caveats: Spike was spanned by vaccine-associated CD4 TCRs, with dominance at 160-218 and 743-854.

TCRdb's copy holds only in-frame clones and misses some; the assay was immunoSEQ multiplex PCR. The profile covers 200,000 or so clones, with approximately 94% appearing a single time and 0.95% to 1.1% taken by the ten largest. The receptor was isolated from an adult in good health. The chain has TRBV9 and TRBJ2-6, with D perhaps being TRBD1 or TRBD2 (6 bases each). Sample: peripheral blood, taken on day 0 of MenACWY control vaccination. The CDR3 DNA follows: TGTGCCAGCAGCGCCCCACTAGAGGGGGGCTCTGGGGCCAACGTCCTGACTTTC. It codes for CASSAPLEGGSGANVLTF.